This T cell receptor (beta chain) stems from a study of beta chain features in type 1 diabetes. Study-wide points: Moderate but significant shortening of TCRB CDR3s was recorded in all four CD4+ subsets from Type 1 diabetes patients.

In this sample, this clone turned up many times. Its antigen is currently unknown. cDNA synthesis used the whole RNA isolate, giving expressed TCRB sequences. Profiled with immunoSEQ multiplex PCR; TCRdb holds only in-frame clones, not every one. The sample holds around 500,000 clones, roughly 10% seen once. Germline V gene lookup returns CDR1 SGHDN and CDR2 FVKESK. There are 12 residues in the CDR3. V lost 1 base, J lost 8 bases, and 7 bases lay in between. The sample consisted of naive CD4+ T cells from blood. The TCR originated in a woman aged 18 to 35 in good health. This chain joins TRBV14 and TRBJ2-3; D call uncertain. The CDR3 is CASSQGKATQYF. DNA of the CDR3: TGTGCCAGCAGCCAAGGGAAGGCTACGCAGTATTTT.